Here is one T cell receptor (beta chain) with its context. This entry is derived from a study of blood T cell repertoires in COVID-19. Study summary: Donors in the United States, Italy and Spain gave samples during acute or convalescent COVID-19. PBMCs, B-cell-depleted T cells, or T cells provided the cDNA or gDNA that made up the material.

Source study methods: The assay estimated nucleated cells by amplifying reference gene primers. This table comes from immunoSEQ multiplex PCR, and its TCRdb copy is limited to in-frame clones, with some not included. The V and J calls and clone size are taken from that table; D and trimming were inferred from the DNA. The sample consists of 200,000 to 300,000 clones, around 90% of them appearing once. The length of the CDR3 is 19 residues. Germline CDR1 MGHRA, CDR2 YSYEKL. Trimming cost V 0 bases and J 6 bases; bases outside gene matches: 14. The sequenced sample consisted of peripheral blood. This chain links TRBV4-1 with TRBJ2-7; TRBD2 matches at 13 bases. The sequence was obtained from a woman aged 55-75 years with COVID-19, enrolled during active disease. The CDR3 nucleotides are TGCGCCAGCAGCCAAGATTCGTTCTCGAGACTAGCGGGAGGCAGCGAGCAGTACTTC. Translation: CASSQDSFSRLAGGSEQYF.